This is a list of T cell receptor beta chains from one sample in a study of T cell repertoires in cytomegalovirus infection. For these TCRs, the target antigens are not known. TCRdb re-called the reads through MiXCR, storing one row per CDR3 protein. The sample carries fewer than 950,000 distinct CDR3 sequences, 30% to 35% recorded once. The sequencing used cultured CD8+ T cells from PBMCs, collected from culture after CMV antigen stimulation. Every receptor here comes from a human donor in good health (CMV status not recorded). Some clones in this sample may be carry-over from other donors' samples. The CDR3 runs from the conserved cysteine through the conserved F or W. The D gene is left open where the match is weak. Only part of the rows carry a size: once, few, many, or a class if the clone is expanded.

abundance	v_gene	d_gene	j_gene	CDR3aa	CDR3nt
NA	TRBV27	NA	TRBJ2-3	CASIAADTQYF	TGTGCCAGCATTGCTGCAGATACGCAGTATTTT
few	TRBV7-2	TRBD1	TRBJ2-3	CASIHRDRGTDTQYF	TGTGCCAGCATCCACCGGGACAGGGGCACAGATACGCAGTATTTT
NA	TRBV20-1	NA	TRBJ2-1	CSARDRGTQTNTDEQFF	TGCAGTGCTAGAGATAGGGGGACGCAAACCAATACCGATGAGCAGTTCTTC
NA	TRBV28	NA	TRBJ1-1	CASSLREWDTEAFF	TGTGCCAGCAGTTTACGGGAATGGGACACTGAAGCTTTCTTT
NA	TRBV7-9	TRBD1	TRBJ2-4	CASSTWDRSPGNIQYF	TGTGCCAGCAGCACCTGGGACAGGAGTCCAGGGAACATTCAGTACTTC
NA	TRBV20-1	TRBD2	TRBJ2-1	CSASSTGEGSYNEQFF	TGCAGTGCTAGTTCGACTGGGGAGGGGAGCTACAATGAGCAGTTCTTC
NA	TRBV7-6	TRBD1	TRBJ2-1	CASSLVGGREQFF	TGTGCCAGCAGCTTAGTAGGGGGCAGGGAGCAGTTCTTC
NA	TRBV9	NA	TRBJ2-1	CASSVGSASGEQFF	TGTGCCAGCAGCGTAGGATCAGCTTCTGGTGAGCAGTTCTTC
NA	TRBV9	NA	TRBJ1-6	CASSPKGQNSPLHF	TGTGCCAGCAGTCCAAAGGGGCAGAATTCACCCCTCCACTTT
NA	TRBV7-6	TRBD2	TRBJ2-3	CASSSPSRGGTDTQYF	TGTGCCAGCAGCTCGCCCTCCCGGGGAGGGACAGATACGCAGTATTTT
NA	TRBV5-5	NA	TRBJ2-1	CASSLELGLFF	TGTGCCAGCAGCTTGGAACTAGGTCTGTTCTTC
NA	TRBV2	NA	TRBJ2-3	CASRRLGSTDTQYF	TGTGCCAGCAGAAGACTGGGTAGCACAGATACGCAGTATTTT
many	TRBV7-8	NA	TRBJ2-2	CASSLTRQANTGELFF	TGTGCCAGCAGCTTAACCAGACAGGCGAACACCGGGGAGCTGTTTTTT
NA	TRBV10-3	NA	TRBJ2-5	CAISDPPETQYF	TGTGCCATCAGTGACCCACCCGAGACCCAGTACTTC
few	TRBV6-2/TRBV6-3	TRBD1	TRBJ1-5	CASRNRGSYSNQPQHF	TGTGCCAGCAGGAACAGGGGGTCTTATAGCAATCAGCCCCAGCATTTT
NA	TRBV7-8	NA	TRBJ1-1	CASSSVLGEGTEAFF	TGTGCCAGCAGCTCGGTTTTGGGGGAGGGTACTGAAGCTTTCTTT
few	TRBV19	NA	TRBJ1-5	CASTLEGLDSNQPQHF	TGTGCCAGTACCCTAGAAGGGTTGGATAGCAATCAGCCCCAGCATTTT
few	TRBV19	TRBD2	TRBJ2-3	CASRGTSSGASDTQYF	TGTGCCAGTAGGGGGACTAGCTCGGGTGCCTCAGATACGCAGTATTTT
few	TRBV7-2	TRBD2	TRBJ2-5	CASSFRMSGGQETQYF	TGTGCCAGCAGCTTTAGAATGAGCGGGGGACAAGAGACCCAGTACTTC
few	TRBV5-6	NA	TRBJ2-3	CASSSRTGTYTDTQYF	TGTGCCAGCAGCTCCAGAACCGGGACTTACACAGATACGCAGTATTTT
few	TRBV27	TRBD1	TRBJ2-6	CASKISGTGGSGANVLTF	TGTGCCAGCAAAATCTCCGGGACAGGGGGCTCTGGGGCCAACGTCCTGACTTTC
few	TRBV15	NA	TRBJ1-1	CATSWSMNTEAFF	TGTGCCACCAGTTGGTCCATGAACACTGAAGCTTTCTTT
few	TRBV13	NA	TRBJ1-3	CASSLGDNGNTIYF	TGTGCCAGCAGCTTGGGGGACAATGGAAACACCATATATTTT
NA	TRBV19	TRBD1	TRBJ2-7	CASTGTGSAEQYF	TGTGCCAGTACCGGGACAGGTTCGGCCGAGCAGTACTTC
NA	TRBV7-9	NA	TRBJ1-5	CASSLGPANRDLESRWNQPQHF	TGTGCCAGCAGCTTAGGCCCTGCCAACCGGGACCTTGAGTCCAGGTGGAATCAGCCCCAGCATTTT